This entry lists 14 T cell receptor beta chains sequenced from one sample in a study of T cell responses to AZD1222 COVID-19 vaccine. Data came from immunoSEQ multiplex PCR; TCRdb stores just in-frame clones and leaves some out. The repertoire holds roughly 65,000 clones, with about nine tenths as singletons. The material sequenced was peripheral blood, taken on day 0 of AZD1222 vaccination. The receptor source for this set is an adult in good health.

The CDR3 nucleotides read TGTGCCAGCAGCGGGACAGGGAAGATCGAGACCCAGTACTTC. Translated: CASSGTGKIETQYF. This chain uses TRBV6-5 with TRBJ2-5, with TRBD1 matching 9 bases. The CDR3 has 14 residues. Germline CDR1 reads MNHEY; CDR2 reads SVGAGI. Trimming cost V 6 bases and J 5 bases; bases outside gene matches: 7.

The chain carries TRBV30 and TRBJ1-5, with TRBD1 matching 7 bases. CDR1 GTSNPN and CDR2 SVGIG come from the germline V gene (reference sequence). V lost 6 bases to trimming and J lost 0 bases; unmatched junction nucleotides: 11. The CDR3 runs 16 residues. The CDR3 DNA is TGTGCCTGCCACGAGGCCGGGACAGATAGCAATCAGCCCCAGCATTTT. Translated, it gives CACHEAGTDSNQPQHF.

This clone was seen a few times. The gene calls are TRBV7-2 and TRBJ2-5, with TRBD2 as a possible D gene (5 bases). Germline CDR1 and CDR2: SGHTA and FQGNSA. The CDR3 runs to 16 residues. The V and J ends lost 4 bases and 1 base respectively, with 16 bases between them. CDR3 region: CASSSPAVATQETQYF. CDR3 DNA sequence: TGTGCCAGCAGCTCCCCCGCGGTAGCGACCCAAGAGACCCAGTACTTC.

A single count supports this clone. The V call is TRBV5-1, the J call TRBJ2-1; 9 bases fit TRBD2. The CDR3 sequence is 15 residues long. Germline assignment: CDR1 SGHRS and CDR2 YFSETQ. Trimming at V came to 3 bases and at J to 2 bases, leaving 3 bases not matched to a gene. The CDR3 reads CASSSEREAYNEQFF. The CDR3 nucleotides read TGCGCCAGCAGCTCGGAGCGGGAGGCCTACAATGAGCAGTTCTTC.

The V and J genes are TRBV11-2 and TRBJ2-7; D is ambiguous. The V and J ends lost 2 bases and 0 bases respectively, with 11 bases between them. The CDR3 sequence is 15 residues long. Germline lookup yields CDR1 SGHAT and CDR2 FQNNGV. CDR3 sequence reads: CASSLSVADSYEQYF. In DNA form, the CDR3 reads TGTGCCAGCAGCTTAAGCGTGGCGGACTCCTACGAGCAGTACTTC.

CDR3 sequence reads: CASSSTGGNGYTF. The CDR3 DNA reads as TGTGCCAGCAGCTCCACAGGGGGTAATGGCTACACCTTC. The genes are TRBV7-9 and TRBJ1-2, with TRBD1 matching 8 bases. Per germline, CDR1 SEHNR and CDR2 FQNEAQ (reference sequence). V lost 4 bases to trimming and J lost 6 bases; unmatched junction nucleotides: 4. This CDR3 comprises 13 residues.

The chain combines TRBV18 with TRBJ1-2, with a tentative D call TRBD1 (6 bases). The germline V gene encodes CDR1 KGHSH and CDR2 LQKENI. The CDR3 is made up of 12 amino acids. V was cut by 3 bases and J by 8 bases, with 10 bases left in between. As DNA, the CDR3 is TGTGCCAGCTCACCTCCGACAGGAGGCTACACCTTC. Protein product: CASSPPTGGYTF.

J is TRBJ2-7 and V is TRBV4-1, with a possible D match to TRBD1 (5 bases). V shed 1 base and J shed 7 bases, with 14 bases lying between them. Germline assignment: CDR1 MGHRA and CDR2 YSYEKL. The CDR3 sequence is 14 residues long. Written as DNA, the CDR3 is TGCGCCAGCAGCCAAGGCTCAGGGAAACTGGAGCAGTACTTC. This translates into CASSQGSGKLEQYF.

V usage is TRBV7-9 and J usage is TRBJ1-2; D gene ambiguous. The germline CDR1 and CDR2 sequences are SEHNR and FQNEAQ (reference sequence). V was shortened by 2 bases and J by 0 bases, with 10 bases between the two germline ends. The CDR3 length is 15 residues. CDR3 protein: CASSLMAGSNYGYTF. The CDR3 bases are TGTGCCAGCAGCTTAATGGCAGGATCTAACTATGGCTACACCTTC.

This chain joins TRBV29-1 and TRBJ1-4; a possible D gene is TRBD1 (6 bases). Germline-derived CDR1 and CDR2 are SQVTM and ANQGSEA. V lost 4 bases and J 8 bases, leaving 11 bases between the germline ends. This CDR3 comprises 12 residues. The CDR3 protein is CSVGQGREKLFF. DNA for the CDR3: TGCAGCGTTGGGCAGGGGCGGGAAAAACTGTTTTTT.

This chain uses TRBV18 with TRBJ2-3, with D possibly being TRBD1 or TRBD2 (5 bases each). V was trimmed by 3 bases and J by 4 bases, leaving 8 bases between them. CDR1 is KGHSH, CDR2 LQKENI, per germline. This CDR3 has 13 amino acids. The CDR3 loop is CASSPRGPDTQYF. Here the CDR3 DNA reads TGTGCCAGCTCACCCCGGGGCCCAGATACGCAGTATTTT.

This rearrangement joins TRBV15 to TRBJ1-1; a possible D gene is TRBD1 (5 bases). V was shortened by 4 bases and J by 7 bases, with 16 bases between the two germline ends. CDR1 and CDR2 from the germline V gene are LNHNV and YYDKDF (reference sequence). The CDR3 covers 14 residues. CDR3 coding DNA: TGTGCCACCAGCACCCCCGGGTCAGGGATTGAAGCTTTCTTT. Amino acid sequence: CATSTPGSGIEAFF.

The V gene is TRBV5-1, the J gene TRBJ2-1, with D perhaps matching TRBD1 (6 bases). V lost 4 bases and J 3 bases, leaving 11 bases between the germline ends. Looked up from germline, CDR1 is SGHRS and CDR2 is YFSETQ. There are 14 residues in the CDR3. The CDR3: CASSLKTGYNEQFF. The CDR3 DNA follows: TGCGCCAGCAGCCTTAAGACAGGCTACAATGAGCAGTTCTTC.

The chain carries TRBV7-2 and TRBJ2-3, with D uncertain. V was clipped by 5 bases and J by 5 bases, with 14 bases between them. Germline V gene sequence: CDR1 SGHTA, CDR2 FQGNSA. This CDR3 has 14 amino acids. CDR3 bases: TGTGCCAGCAGCCCACTGGGAACCCAAGATACGCAGTATTTT. Translation: CASSPLGTQDTQYF.